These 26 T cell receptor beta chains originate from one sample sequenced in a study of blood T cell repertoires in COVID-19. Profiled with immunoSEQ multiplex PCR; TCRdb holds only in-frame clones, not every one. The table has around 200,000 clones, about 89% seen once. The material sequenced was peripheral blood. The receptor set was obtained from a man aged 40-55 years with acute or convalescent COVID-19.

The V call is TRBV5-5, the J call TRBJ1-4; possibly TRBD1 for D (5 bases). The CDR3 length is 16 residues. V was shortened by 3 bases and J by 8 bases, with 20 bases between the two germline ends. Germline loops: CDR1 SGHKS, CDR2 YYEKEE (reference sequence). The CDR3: CASSWEAQVAGEKLFF. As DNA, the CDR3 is TGTGCCAGCAGCTGGGAAGCACAGGTAGCGGGCGAAAAACTGTTTTTT.

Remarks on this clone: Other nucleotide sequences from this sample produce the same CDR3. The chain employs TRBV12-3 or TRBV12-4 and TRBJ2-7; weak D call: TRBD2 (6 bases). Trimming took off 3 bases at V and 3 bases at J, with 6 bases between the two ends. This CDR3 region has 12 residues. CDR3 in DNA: TGTGCCAGCAGTTTGCGGGGCTACGAGCAGTACTTC. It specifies CASSLRGYEQYF.

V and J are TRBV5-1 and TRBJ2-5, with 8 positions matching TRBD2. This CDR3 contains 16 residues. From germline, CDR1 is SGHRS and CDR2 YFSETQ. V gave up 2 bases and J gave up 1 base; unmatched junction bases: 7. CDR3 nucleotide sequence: TGCGCCAGCAGCTTACGGGAGGGGGGGAGCCAAGAGACCCAGTACTTC. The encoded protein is CASSLREGGSQETQYF.

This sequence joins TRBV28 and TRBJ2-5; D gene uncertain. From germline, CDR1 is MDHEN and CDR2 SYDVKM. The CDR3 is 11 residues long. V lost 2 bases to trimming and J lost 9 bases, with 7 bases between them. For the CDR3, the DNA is TGTGCCAGCAGTTTACCAGGTTCCCAGTACTTC. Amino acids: CASSLPGSQYF.

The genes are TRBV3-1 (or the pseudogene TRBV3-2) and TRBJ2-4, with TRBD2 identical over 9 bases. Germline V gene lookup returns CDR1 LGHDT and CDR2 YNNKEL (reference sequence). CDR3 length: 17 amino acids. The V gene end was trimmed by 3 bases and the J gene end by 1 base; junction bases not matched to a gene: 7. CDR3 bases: TGTGCCAGCAGCCACCTCGCGGGGGGGCTGGCCAAAAACATTCAGTACTTC. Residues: CASSHLAGGLAKNIQYF.

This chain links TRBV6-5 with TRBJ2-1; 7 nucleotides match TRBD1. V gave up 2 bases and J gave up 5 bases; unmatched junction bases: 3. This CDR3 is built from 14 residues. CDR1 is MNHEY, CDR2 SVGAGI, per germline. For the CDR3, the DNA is TGTGCCAGCAGTTACGGGACAGCGGACAATGAGCAGTTCTTC. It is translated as CASSYGTADNEQFF.

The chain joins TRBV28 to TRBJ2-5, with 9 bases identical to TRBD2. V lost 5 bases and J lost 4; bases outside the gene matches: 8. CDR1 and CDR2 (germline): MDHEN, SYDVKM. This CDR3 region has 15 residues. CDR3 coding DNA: TGTGCCAGCAGTCCCGGACTAGCGAGGATAGAGACCCAGTACTTC. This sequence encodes CASSPGLARIETQYF.

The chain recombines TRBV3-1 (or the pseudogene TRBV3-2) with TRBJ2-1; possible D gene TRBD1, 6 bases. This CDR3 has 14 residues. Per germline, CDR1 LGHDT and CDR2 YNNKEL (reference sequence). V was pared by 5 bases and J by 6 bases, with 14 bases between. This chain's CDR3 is CASSFPTGSNEQFF. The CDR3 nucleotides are TGTGCCAGCAGCTTTCCGACAGGTTCCAATGAGCAGTTCTTC.

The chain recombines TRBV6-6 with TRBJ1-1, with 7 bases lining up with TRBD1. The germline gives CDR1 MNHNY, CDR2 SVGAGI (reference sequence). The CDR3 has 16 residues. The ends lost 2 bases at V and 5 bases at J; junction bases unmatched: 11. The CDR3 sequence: CASSYGQGVGGTEAFF. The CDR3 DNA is TGTGCCAGCAGTTACGGTCAGGGGGTAGGTGGAACTGAAGCTTTCTTT.

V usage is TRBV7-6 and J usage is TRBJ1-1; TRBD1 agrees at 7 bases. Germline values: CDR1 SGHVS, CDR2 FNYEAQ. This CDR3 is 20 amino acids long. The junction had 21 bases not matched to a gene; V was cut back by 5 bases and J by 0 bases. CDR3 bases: TGTGCCAGCAGCCCATTCACCCCGGGACAGTTTCCTTACATGAACACTGAAGCTTTCTTT. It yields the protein CASSPFTPGQFPYMNTEAFF.

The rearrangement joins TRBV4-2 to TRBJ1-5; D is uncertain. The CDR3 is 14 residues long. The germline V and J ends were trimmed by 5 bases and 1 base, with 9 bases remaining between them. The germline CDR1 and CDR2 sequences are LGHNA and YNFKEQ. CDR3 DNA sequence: TGTGCCAGCAGCGTCGGAGGGAGCAATCAGCCCCAGCATTTT. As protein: CASSVGGSNQPQHF.

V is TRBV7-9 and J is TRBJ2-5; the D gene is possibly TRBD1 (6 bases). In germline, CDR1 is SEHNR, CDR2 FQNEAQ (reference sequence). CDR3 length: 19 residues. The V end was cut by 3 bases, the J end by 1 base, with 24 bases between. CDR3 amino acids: CASSFPMTGYSPLQETQYF. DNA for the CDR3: TGTGCCAGCAGCTTTCCTATGACAGGATACTCCCCTCTCCAAGAGACCCAGTACTTC.

CDR3 amino acids: CASSQDQGRADTQYF. As DNA, the CDR3 is TGTGCCAGCAGCCAAGATCAAGGGAGGGCAGATACGCAGTATTTT. The rearrangement links TRBV4-2 to TRBJ2-3, with 7 bases lining up with TRBD2. Germline V gives CDR1 LGHNA, CDR2 YNFKEQ. The CDR3 is 15 amino acids. The V and J ends lost 0 bases and 4 bases, in that order; junction bases with no gene match: 4.

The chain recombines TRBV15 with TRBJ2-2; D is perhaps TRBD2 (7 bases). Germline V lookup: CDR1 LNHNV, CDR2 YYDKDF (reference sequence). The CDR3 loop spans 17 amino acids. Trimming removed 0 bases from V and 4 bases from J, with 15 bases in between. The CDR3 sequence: CATSRDKSGGATGELFF. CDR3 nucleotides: TGTGCCACCAGCAGAGATAAAAGTGGGGGGGCCACCGGGGAGCTGTTTTTT.

CDR3 residues: CASTGYTDTQYF. CDR3 sequence (DNA): TGTGCCAGCACGGGTTACACAGATACGCAGTATTTT. The chain joins TRBV28 to TRBJ2-3, with D unresolved. The CDR3 loop spans 12 amino acids. Germline CDR1 is MDHEN and CDR2 is SYDVKM. V shed 7 bases and J shed 2 bases, with 7 bases lying between them.

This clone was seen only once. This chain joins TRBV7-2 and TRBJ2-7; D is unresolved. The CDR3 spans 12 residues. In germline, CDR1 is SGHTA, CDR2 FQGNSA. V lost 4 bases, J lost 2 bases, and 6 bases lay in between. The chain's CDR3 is CASSSKPYEQYF. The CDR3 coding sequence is TGTGCCAGCAGCTCCAAGCCCTACGAGCAGTACTTC.

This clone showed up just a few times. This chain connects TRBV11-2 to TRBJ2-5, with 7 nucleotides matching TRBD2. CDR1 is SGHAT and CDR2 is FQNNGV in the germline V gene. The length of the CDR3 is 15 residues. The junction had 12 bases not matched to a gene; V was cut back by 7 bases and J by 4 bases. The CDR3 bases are TGTGCCAGCATCGCGGGGGTCGGCGGGGGAGAGACCCAGTACTTC. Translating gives CASIAGVGGGETQYF.

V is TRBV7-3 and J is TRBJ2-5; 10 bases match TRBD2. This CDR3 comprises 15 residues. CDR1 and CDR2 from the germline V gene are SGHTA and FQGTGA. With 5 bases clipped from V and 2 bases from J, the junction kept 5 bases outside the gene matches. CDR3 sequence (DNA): TGTGCCAGCAGCCGGACTAGCGGTTCACAAGAGACCCAGTACTTC. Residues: CASSRTSGSQETQYF.

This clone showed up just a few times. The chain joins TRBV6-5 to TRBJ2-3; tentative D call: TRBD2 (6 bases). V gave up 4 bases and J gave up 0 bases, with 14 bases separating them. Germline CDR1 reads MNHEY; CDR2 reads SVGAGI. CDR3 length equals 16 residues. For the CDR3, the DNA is TGTGCCAGCAGTTCCAGGGCGGGGCCAAGCACAGATACGCAGTATTTT. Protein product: CASSSRAGPSTDTQYF.

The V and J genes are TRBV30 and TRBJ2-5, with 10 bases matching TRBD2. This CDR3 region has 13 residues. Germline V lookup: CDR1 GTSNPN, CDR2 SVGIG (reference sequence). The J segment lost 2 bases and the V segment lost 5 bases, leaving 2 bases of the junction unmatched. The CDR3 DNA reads TGTGCCTGGCTGACTAGCGGGCAAGAGACCCAGTACTTC. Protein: CAWLTSGQETQYF.

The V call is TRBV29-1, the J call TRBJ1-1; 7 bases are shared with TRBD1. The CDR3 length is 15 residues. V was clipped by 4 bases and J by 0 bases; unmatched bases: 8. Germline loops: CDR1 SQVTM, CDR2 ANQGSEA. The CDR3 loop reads CSVVRDSSLNTEAFF. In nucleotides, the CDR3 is TGCAGCGTTGTACGGGACAGCTCTCTGAACACTGAAGCTTTCTTT.

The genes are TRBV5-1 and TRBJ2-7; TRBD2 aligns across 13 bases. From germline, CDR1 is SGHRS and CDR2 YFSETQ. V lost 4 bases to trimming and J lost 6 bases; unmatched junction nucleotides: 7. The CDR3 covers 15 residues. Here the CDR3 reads CASSMGGLAGIEQYF. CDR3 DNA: TGCGCCAGCAGCATGGGGGGACTAGCGGGGATCGAGCAGTACTTC. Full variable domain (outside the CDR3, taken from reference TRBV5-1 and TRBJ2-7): KAGVTQTPRYLIKTRGQQVTLSCSPISGHRSVSWYQQTPGQGLQFLFEYFSETQRNKGNFPGRFSGRQFSNSRSEMNVSTLELGDSALYLCASSMGGLAGIEQYFGPGTRLTVT.

CDR3 amino acids: CASSLNSGVTDTQYF. In nucleotides, the CDR3 is TGTGCCAGCAGCCTGAATAGCGGGGTCACAGATACGCAGTATTTT. The chain recombines TRBV27 with TRBJ2-3; TRBD2 matches 8 bases. Germline V lookup: CDR1 MNHEY, CDR2 SMNVEV (reference sequence). The CDR3 covers 15 residues. After removal of 6 bases from V and 2 bases from J, the junction contained 7 bases not matched to a gene.

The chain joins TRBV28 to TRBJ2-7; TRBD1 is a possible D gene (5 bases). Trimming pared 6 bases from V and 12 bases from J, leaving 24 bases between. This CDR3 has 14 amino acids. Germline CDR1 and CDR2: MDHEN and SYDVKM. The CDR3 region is CASREPGTGEYVYF. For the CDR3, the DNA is TGTGCCAGCAGGGAGCCCGGAACAGGAGAGTACGTGTACTTC.

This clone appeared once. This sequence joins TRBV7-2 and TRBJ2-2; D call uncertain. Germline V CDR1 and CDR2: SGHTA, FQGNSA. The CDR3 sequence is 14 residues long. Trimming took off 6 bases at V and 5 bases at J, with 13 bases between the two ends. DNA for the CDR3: TGTGCCAGCAGGTTTTCAGTTACAACCGGGGAGCTGTTTTTT. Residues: CASRFSVTTGELFF.

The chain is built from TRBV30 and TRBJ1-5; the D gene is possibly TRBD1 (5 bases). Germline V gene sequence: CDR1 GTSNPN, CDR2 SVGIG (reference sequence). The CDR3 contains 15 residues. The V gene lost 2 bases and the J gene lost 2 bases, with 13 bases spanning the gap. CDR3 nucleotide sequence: TGTGCCTGGAGTCCGACGTTCAGGGGCAATCAGCCCCAGCATTTT. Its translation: CAWSPTFRGNQPQHF.